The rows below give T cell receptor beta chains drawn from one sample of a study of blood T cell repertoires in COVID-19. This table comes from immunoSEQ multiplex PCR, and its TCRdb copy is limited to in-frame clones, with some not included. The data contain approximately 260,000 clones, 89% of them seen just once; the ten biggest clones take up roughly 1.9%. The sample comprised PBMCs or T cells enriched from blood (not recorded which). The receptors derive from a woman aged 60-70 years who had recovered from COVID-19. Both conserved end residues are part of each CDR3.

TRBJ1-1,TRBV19,CASSIQGPRGTEAFF
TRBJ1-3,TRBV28,CASSPRGASGNTIYF
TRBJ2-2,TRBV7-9,CASSPLGLAGAVGELFF
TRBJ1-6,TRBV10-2,CASCEGGGGGSPLHF
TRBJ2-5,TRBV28,CASIPGHLIQETQYF
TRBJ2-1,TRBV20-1,CSASSGNSYNEQFF
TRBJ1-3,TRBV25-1,CASIDRLLDTIYF
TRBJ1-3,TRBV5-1,CASSSAGPPGNTIYF
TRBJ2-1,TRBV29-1,CSVLAGGPGNEQFF
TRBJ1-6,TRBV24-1,CATSDTGVPPLHF
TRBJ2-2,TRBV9,CASSVVAGANTGELFF
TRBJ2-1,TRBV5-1,CASSLVRGGPSYNEQFF
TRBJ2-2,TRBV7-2,CASSLRVARNTGELFF
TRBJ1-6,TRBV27,CASSRQGLGSPLHF
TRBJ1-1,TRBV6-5,CASSYSPQTEAFF
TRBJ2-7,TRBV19,CASSEGGKALAGSYEQYF
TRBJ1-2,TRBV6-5,CASSSGWEGVKYGYTF
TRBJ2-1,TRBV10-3,CAISTGGGVYNEQFF
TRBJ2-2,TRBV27,CASSPGQTGELFF
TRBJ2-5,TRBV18,CASSPPFEVQETQYF
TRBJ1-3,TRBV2,CASSEAEASTIYF
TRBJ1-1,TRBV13,CASSFDRTEAFF
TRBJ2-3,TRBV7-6,CASSYRTGGTDTQYF
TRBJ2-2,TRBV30,CAWSSVDTGELFF
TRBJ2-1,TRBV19,CASSMSGGGSNEQFF
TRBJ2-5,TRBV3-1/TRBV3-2,CASSVYSGTQYF
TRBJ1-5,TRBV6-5,CASSRGTGDQPQHF
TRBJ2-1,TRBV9,CASSVQTGNYNEQFF
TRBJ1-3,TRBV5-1,CASRPDPRRGQAGNTIYF
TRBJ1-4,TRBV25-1,CASSEYKRQLVNEKLFF
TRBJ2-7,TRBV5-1,CASSLEGTEKRAYEQYF
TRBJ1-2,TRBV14,CASSVNSGYGYTF
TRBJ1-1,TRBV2,CASRRDSNTEAFF
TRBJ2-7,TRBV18,CASSPTRQGGHEQYF
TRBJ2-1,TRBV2,CASSELGQGYNEQFF
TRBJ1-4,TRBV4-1,CASSQDGQGRINEKLFF
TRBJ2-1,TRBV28,CASSFRTVAYNEQFF
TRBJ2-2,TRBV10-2,CATHAPTGGAGGELFF
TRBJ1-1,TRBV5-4,CASSQDRGVAFF
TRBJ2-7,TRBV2,CASSPTRLKGSEQYF
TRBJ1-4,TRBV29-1,CSVVPATNEKLFF
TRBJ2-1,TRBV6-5,CASSLQLAGEQFF
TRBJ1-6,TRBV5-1,CASSGGTGVNSPLHF
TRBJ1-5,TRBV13,CASSLNGPTRDRPLHSNQPQHF
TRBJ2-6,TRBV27,CASSFGSSGANVLTF
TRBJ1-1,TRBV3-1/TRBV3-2,CASNYRENTEAFF